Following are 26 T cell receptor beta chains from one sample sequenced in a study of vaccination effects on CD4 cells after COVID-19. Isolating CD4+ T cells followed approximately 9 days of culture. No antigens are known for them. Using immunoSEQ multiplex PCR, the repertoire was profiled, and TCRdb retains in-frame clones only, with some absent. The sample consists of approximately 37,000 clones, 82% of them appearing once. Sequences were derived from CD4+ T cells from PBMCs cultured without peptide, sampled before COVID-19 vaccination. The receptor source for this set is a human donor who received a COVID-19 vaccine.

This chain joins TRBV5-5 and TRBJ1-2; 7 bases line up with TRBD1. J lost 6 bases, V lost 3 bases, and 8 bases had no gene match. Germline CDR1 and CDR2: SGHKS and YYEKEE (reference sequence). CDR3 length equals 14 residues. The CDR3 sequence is CASSSLTGVHGYTF. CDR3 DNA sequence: TGTGCCAGCAGCTCCCTAACAGGGGTACATGGCTACACCTTC.

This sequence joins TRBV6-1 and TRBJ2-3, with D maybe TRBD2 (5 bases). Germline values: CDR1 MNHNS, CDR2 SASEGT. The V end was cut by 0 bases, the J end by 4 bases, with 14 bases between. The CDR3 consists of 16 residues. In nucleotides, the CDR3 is TGTGCCAGCAGTGAAGCGCATGACCTAGCCGCAGATACGCAGTATTTT. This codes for CASSEAHDLAADTQYF.

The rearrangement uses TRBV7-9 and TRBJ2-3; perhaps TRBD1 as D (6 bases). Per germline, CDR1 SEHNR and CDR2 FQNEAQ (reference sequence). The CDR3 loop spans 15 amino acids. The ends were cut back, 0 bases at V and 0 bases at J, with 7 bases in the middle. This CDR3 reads CASSLAGQSTDTQYF. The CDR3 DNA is TGTGCCAGCAGCTTAGCCGGACAGAGCACAGATACGCAGTATTTT.

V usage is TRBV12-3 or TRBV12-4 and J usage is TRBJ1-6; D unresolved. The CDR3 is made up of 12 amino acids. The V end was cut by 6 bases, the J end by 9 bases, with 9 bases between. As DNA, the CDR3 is TGTGCCAGCAGGAGGGAGGGTTCACCCCTCCACTTT. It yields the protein CASRREGSPLHF.

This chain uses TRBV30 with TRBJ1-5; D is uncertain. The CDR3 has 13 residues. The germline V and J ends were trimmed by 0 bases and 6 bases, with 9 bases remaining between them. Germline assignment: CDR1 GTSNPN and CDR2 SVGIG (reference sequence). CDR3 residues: CAWSVGGSQPQHF. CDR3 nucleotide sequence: TGTGCCTGGAGTGTGGGTGGGAGTCAGCCCCAGCATTTT.

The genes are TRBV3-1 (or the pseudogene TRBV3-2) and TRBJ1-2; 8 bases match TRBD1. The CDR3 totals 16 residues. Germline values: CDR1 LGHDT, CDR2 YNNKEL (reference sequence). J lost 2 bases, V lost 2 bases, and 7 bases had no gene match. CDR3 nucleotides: TGTGCCAGCAGCCAACTCCGGGACAGGCCCAACTATGGCTACACCTTC. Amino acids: CASSQLRDRPNYGYTF.

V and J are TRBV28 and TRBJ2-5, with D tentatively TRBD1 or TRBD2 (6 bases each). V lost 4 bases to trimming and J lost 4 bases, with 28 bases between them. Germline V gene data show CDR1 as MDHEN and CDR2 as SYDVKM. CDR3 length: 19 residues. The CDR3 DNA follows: TGTGCCAGCAGTTCTCCGGGACACCGGAGGGTATTTTTGGGAGAGACCCAGTACTTC. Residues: CASSSPGHRRVFLGETQYF.

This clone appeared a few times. The CDR3, as DNA: TGTGCCAGCAGCTTAAGGGTGAGACAGGGGGCATCAGATACGCAGTATTTT. This codes for CASSLRVRQGASDTQYF. The V and J genes are TRBV11-2 and TRBJ2-3; TRBD1 matches at 10 bases. V was clipped by 2 bases and J by 4 bases; unmatched bases: 9. Germline CDR1 SGHAT, CDR2 FQNNGV. This CDR3 spans 17 amino acids.

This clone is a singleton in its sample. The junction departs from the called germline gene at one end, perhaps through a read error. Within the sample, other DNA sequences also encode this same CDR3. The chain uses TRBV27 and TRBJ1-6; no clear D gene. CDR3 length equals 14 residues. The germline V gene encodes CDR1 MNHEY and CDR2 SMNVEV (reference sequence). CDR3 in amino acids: CASSSQVINSPLHF. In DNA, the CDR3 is TGTGCCAGTAGTTCGCAGGTTATTAATTCACCCCTCCACTTT.

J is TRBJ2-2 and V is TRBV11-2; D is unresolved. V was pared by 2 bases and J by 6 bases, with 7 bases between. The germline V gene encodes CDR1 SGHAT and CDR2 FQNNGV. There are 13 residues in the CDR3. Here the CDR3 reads CASSLNGPGELFF. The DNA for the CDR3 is TGTGCCAGCAGCTTAAATGGCCCCGGGGAGCTGTTTTTT.

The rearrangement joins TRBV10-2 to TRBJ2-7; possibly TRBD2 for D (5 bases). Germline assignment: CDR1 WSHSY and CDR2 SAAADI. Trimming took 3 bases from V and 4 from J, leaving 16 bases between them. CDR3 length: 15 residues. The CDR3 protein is CASSDPASFSYEQYV. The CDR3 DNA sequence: TGCGCCAGCAGTGACCCGGCTAGCTTTAGTTACGAGCAGTACGTC.

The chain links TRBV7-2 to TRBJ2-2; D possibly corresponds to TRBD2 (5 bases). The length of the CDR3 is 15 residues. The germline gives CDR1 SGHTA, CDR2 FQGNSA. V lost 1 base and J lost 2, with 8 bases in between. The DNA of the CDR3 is TGTGCCAGCAGCTTAGTAGGACTTAACACCGGGGAGCTGTTTTTT. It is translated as CASSLVGLNTGELFF. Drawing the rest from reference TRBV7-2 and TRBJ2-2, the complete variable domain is GAGVSQSPSNKVTEKGKDVELRCDPISGHTALYWYRQSLGQGLEFLIYFQGNSAPDKSGLPSDRFSAERTGGSVSTLTIQRTQQEDSAVYLCASSLVGLNTGELFFGEGSRLTVL.

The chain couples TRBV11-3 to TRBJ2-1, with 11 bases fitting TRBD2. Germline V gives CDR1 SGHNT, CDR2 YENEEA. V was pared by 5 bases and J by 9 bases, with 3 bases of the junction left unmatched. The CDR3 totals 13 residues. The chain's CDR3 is CASSNSGGAEQFF. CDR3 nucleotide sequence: TGTGCCAGCAGCAATAGCGGGGGGGCTGAGCAGTTCTTC.

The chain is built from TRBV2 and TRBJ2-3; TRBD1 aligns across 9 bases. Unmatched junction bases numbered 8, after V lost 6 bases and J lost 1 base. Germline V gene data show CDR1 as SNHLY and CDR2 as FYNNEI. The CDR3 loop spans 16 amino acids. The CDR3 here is CASRRDREWGTDTQYF. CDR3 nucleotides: TGTGCCAGCAGGAGGGACAGGGAATGGGGCACAGATACGCAGTATTTT. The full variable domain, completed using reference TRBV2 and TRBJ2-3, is EPEVTQTPSHQVTQMGQEVILRCVPISNHLYFYWYRQILGQKVEFLVSFYNNEISEKSEIFDDQFSVERPDGSNFTLKIRSTKLEDSAMYFCASRRDREWGTDTQYFGPGTRLTVL.

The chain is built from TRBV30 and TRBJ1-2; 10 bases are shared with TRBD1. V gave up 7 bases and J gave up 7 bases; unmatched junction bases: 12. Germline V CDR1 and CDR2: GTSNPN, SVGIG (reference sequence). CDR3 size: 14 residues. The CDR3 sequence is CAYSPGTGVLGYTF. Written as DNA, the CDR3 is TGTGCCTACTCCCCCGGGACAGGGGTTCTTGGCTACACCTTC.

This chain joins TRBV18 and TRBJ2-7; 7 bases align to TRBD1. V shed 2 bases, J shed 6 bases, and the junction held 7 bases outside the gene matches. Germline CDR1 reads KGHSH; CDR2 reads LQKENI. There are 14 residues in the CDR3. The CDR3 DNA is TGTGCCAGCTCACCAACAGGGGCGCCTGGCGAGCAGTACGTC. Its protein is CASSPTGAPGEQYV.

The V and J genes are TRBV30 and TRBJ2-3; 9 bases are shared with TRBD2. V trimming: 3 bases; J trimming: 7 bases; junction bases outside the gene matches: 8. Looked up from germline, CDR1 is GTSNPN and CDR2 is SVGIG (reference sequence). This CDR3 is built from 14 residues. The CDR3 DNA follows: TGTGCCTGGAGGGGACTAGCAAGAGGGAATACGCAGTATTTT. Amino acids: CAWRGLARGNTQYF.

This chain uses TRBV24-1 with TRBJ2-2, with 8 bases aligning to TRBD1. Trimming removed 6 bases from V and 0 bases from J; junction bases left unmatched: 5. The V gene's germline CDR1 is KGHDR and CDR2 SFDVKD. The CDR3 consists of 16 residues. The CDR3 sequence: CATSTGRGPNTGELFF. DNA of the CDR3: TGTGCCACCAGTACAGGCAGGGGGCCGAACACCGGGGAGCTGTTTTTT.

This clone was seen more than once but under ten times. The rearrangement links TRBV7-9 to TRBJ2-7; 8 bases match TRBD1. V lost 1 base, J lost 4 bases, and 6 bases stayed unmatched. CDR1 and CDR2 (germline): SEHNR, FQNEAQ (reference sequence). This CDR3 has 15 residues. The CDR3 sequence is CASSLGQGFLYEQYV. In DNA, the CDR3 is TGTGCCAGCAGCTTAGGACAGGGGTTTTTGTACGAGCAGTACGTC.

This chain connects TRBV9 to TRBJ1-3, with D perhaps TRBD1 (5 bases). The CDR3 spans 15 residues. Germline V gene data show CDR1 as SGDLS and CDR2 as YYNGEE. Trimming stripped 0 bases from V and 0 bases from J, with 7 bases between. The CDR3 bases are TGTGCCAGCAGCGTAGGGACAAACTCTGGAAACACCATATATTTT. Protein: CASSVGTNSGNTIYF.

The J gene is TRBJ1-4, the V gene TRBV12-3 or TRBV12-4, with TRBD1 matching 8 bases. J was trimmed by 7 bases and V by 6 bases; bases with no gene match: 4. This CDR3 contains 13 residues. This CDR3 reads CASSTGGGEKLFF. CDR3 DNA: TGTGCCAGCAGCACAGGGGGTGGTGAAAAACTGTTTTTT.

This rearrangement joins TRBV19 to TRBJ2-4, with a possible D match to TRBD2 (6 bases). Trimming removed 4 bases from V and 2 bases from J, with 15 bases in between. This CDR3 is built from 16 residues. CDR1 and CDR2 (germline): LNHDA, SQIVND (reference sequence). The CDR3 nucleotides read TGTGCCAGTAGTACAATCCCCGGGAGCCCCAAAAACATTCAGTACTTC. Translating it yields CASSTIPGSPKNIQYF.

CDR3 nucleotides: TGTGCCAGCAGTTACTCCCCAGGGAGTCAGCCCCAGCATTTT. It yields the protein CASSYSPGSQPQHF. The rearrangement links TRBV6-2 or TRBV6-3 to TRBJ1-5, with D tentatively TRBD1 (5 bases). Germline CDR1 is MNHEY and CDR2 is SVGEGT. V lost 0 bases to trimming and J lost 6 bases, with 9 bases between them. The CDR3 is 14 residues long.

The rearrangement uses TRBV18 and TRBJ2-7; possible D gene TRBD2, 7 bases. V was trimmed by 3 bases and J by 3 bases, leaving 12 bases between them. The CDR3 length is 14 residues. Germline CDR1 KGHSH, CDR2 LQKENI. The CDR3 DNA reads TGTGCCAGCTCACCGGGAAGGGGGGGCTACGAGCAGTACGTC. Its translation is CASSPGRGGYEQYV.

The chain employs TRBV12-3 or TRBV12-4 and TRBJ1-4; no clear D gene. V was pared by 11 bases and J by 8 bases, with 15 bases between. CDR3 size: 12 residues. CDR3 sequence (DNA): TGTGCCGCAAGAGCCCGTCGGGAAAAACTGTTTTTT. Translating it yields CAARARREKLFF.

For the CDR3, the DNA is TGCGCCAGCAGCCAAGGGGACCGAGATAGCAATCAGCCCCAGCATTTT. Protein sequence: CASSQGDRDSNQPQHF. This chain connects TRBV4-1 to TRBJ1-5; TRBD1 might be the D (5 bases). The V gene lost 1 base and the J gene lost 0 bases, with 10 bases spanning the gap. The CDR3 has 16 amino acids. In germline, CDR1 is MGHRA, CDR2 YSYEKL.